This passage covers 10 T cell receptor beta chains from one sample sequenced in a study of blood T cells in healthy people across ages. Combining a sample-barcoded 5' primer with a J-beta primer mix, a second PCR ran for roughly 7 to 12 cycles. In TCRdb, the 5' RACE reads were re-called with MiXCR into one record per CDR3 protein. The repertoire consists of 600,000 to 850,000 distinct CDR3 sequences, with more than 40% occurring once and the leading ten covering approximately 22%. The sequenced sample consisted of blood. The receptors were gathered from a woman in her fifties or sixties in good health.

The genes are TRBV9 and TRBJ2-7; a weak D match, TRBD2 (6 bases). Germline V gene lookup returns CDR1 SGDLS and CDR2 YYNGEE. Between the trimmed V and J ends, which lost 3 bases and 7 bases, there was a span of 20 bases. The CDR3 is made up of 15 amino acids. CDR3 loop: CASSALGGVWNEQYF. The CDR3 DNA reads as TGTGCCAGCAGCGCCCTAGGAGGGGTCTGGAATGAGCAGTACTTC.

As for this clonotype: One base away lies a much larger clone, so this may be a sequencing read error. The V gene is TRBV3-1, the J gene TRBJ2-3; D uncertain. This CDR3 has 11 amino acids. The V and J ends lost 0 bases and 8 bases respectively, with 3 bases between them. Germline CDR1 is LGHDT and CDR2 is YNNKEL (reference sequence). CDR3 loop: CASSQEATQYF. The DNA of the CDR3 is TGTGCCAGCAGCCAAGAGGCTACGCAGTATTTT.

The genes are TRBV7-9 and TRBJ1-4; D is undetermined. Germline V gene data show CDR1 as SEHNR and CDR2 as FQNEAQ (reference sequence). CDR3 size: 14 residues. Trimming pared 7 bases from V and 8 bases from J, leaving 17 bases between. The CDR3 DNA reads TGTGCCAGCATCTCACGGTCAGGCGCGGAAAAACTGTTTTTT. It translates to CASISRSGAEKLFF.

This chain connects TRBV20-1 to TRBJ2-3; D is possibly TRBD1 (6 bases). Deletions cut 4 bases from V and 8 bases from J, with 13 bases between. Germline V gene lookup returns CDR1 DFQATT and CDR2 SNEGSKA (reference sequence). The CDR3 is made up of 12 amino acids. CDR3 sequence: CSATDRPSTQYF. The CDR3 bases are TGCAGTGCTACAGACAGGCCCAGTACGCAGTATTTT.

The chain carries TRBV4-3 and TRBJ2-4, with TRBD2 as a possible D gene (6 bases). The J call may be faulty, since TRBJ2-7 better matches the DNA end. The CDR3 spans 15 residues. Per the germline V gene, CDR1 is LGHNA and CDR2 is YSLEER. The CDR3 nucleotides read TGCGCCAGCAGCCAAACTGCGGGGCGAACCTACGAGCAGTACTTC. Translated, it gives CASSQTAGRTYEQYF.

CDR3 sequence reads: CASRGGSIKNIQYF. CDR3 DNA sequence: TGCGCCAGCCGAGGGGGCAGTATCAAAAACATTCAGTACTTC. V usage is TRBV10-2 and J usage is TRBJ2-4; TRBD1 agrees at 7 bases. V lost 8 bases, J lost 3 bases, and 7 bases stayed unmatched. CDR3 length: 14 residues. Germline V gene data show CDR1 as WSHSY and CDR2 as SAAADI.

The chain is built from TRBV21-1 and TRBJ2-5; the table's D call, TRBD1, was not checked against the DNA. TRBV21-1 corresponds to a pseudogene. The CDR3 is made up of 12 amino acids. This CDR3 is CASNRDRWTQYF. CDR3 DNA sequence: TGTGCCAGCAACCGGGACAGGTGGACCCAGTACTTC.

J is TRBJ2-2 and V is TRBV4-2, with TRBD1 identical over 7 bases. CDR3 size: 16 residues. Trimming took 0 bases from V and 1 from J; bases not matched to a gene: 2. Germline CDR1 LGHNA, CDR2 YNFKEQ. CDR3 protein: CASSQEGTVNTGELFF. The CDR3 DNA reads TGTGCCAGCAGCCAAGAGGGGACAGTGAACACCGGGGAGCTGTTTTTT.

This clonotype has just a few counts. The chain couples TRBV12-3 or TRBV12-4 to TRBJ2-3; 13 bases are a match to TRBD2. There are 16 residues in the CDR3. Unmatched junction bases numbered 7, after V lost 4 bases and J lost 6 bases. The chain's CDR3 is CASSSGLAGFDDTQYF. The CDR3 nucleotides read TGTGCCAGCAGTTCGGGACTAGCGGGATTCGATGATACGCAGTATTTT.

The chain links TRBV6-1 to TRBJ2-1, with TRBD2 as a possible D gene (7 bases). There are 15 residues in the CDR3. V was pared by 7 bases and J by 1 base, with 14 bases between. CDR1 is MNHNS, CDR2 SASEGT, per germline. The CDR3 loop reads CASKGGLTSYNEQFF. In DNA, the CDR3 is TGTGCCAGCAAGGGGGGGCTGACTTCCTACAATGAGCAGTTCTTC.